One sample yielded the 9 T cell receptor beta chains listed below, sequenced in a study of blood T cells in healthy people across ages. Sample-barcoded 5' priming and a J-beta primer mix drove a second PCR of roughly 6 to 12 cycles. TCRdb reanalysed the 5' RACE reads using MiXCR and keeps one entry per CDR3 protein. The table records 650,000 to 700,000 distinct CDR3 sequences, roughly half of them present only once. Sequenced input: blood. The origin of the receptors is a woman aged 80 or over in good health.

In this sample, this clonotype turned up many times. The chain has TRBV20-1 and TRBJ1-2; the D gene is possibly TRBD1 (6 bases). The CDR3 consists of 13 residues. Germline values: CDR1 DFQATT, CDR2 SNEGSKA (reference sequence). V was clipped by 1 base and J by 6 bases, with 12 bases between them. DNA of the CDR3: TGCAGTGCTAGAGCCCGGGGGGCGAATGGCTACACCTTC. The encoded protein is CSARARGANGYTF.

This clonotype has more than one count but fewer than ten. The CDR3 region is CASGSGDPSYNEQYF. CDR3 nucleotide sequence: TGTGCTAGTGGTTCGGGGGATCCGTCCTACAATGAGCAGTACTTC. The gene calls are TRBV12-5 and TRBJ2-1, with D maybe TRBD2 (6 bases). The J call may be in error: the DNA end matches TRBJ2-7 better. Germline V lookup: CDR1 LGHNT, CDR2 FRNRAP. The CDR3 spans 15 residues.

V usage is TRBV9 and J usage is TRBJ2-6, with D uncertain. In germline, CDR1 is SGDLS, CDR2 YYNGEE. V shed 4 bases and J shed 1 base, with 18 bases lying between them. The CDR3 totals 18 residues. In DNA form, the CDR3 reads TGTGCCAGCAGCCCCGGTCTCGCAGGAAGATCTGGGGCCAACGTCCTGACTTTC. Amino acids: CASSPGLAGRSGANVLTF.

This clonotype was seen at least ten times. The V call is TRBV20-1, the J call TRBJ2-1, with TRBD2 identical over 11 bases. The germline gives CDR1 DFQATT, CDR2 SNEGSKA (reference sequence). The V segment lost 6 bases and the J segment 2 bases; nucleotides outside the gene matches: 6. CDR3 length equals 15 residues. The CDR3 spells CSAIPTSGAYNEQFF. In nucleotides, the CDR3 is TGCAGTGCGATCCCGACTAGCGGGGCCTACAATGAGCAGTTCTTC.

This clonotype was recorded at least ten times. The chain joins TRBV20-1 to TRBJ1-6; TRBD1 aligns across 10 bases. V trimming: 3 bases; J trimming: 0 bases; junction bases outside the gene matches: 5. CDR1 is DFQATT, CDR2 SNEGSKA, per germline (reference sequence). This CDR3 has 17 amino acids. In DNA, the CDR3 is TGCAGTGCTAGGTTGGACAGGGGGTACTCCTATAATTCACCCCTCCACTTT. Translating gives CSARLDRGYSYNSPLHF.

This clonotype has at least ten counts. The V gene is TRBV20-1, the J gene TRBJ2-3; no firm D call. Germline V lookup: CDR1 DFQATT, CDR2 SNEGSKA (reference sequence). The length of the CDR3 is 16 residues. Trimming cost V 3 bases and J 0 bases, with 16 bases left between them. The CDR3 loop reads CSARELGLVSTDTQYF. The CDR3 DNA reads TGCAGTGCTAGGGAATTGGGCCTAGTTAGCACAGATACGCAGTATTTT.

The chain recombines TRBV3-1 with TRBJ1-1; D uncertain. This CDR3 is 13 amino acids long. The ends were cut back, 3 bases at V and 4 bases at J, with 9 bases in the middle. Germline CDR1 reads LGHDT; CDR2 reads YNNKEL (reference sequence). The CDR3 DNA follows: TGTGCCAGCAGCCATGGACGGGGCACTGAAGCTTTCTTT. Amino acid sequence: CASSHGRGTEAFF.

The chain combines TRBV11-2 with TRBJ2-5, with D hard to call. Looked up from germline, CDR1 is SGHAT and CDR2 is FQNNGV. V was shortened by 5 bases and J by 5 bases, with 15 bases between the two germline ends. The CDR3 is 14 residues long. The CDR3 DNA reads TGTGCCAGCAGCCACCTGGGCCAAACGGAGACCCAGTACTTC. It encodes CASSHLGQTETQYF.

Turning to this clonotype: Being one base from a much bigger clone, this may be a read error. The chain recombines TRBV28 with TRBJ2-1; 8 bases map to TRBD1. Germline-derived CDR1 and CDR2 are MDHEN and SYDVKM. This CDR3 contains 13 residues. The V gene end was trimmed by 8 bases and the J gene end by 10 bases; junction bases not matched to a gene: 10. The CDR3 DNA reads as TGTGCCAGCCAATCAGGGGGCGCTTACGAGCAGTTCTTC. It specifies CASQSGGAYEQFF.